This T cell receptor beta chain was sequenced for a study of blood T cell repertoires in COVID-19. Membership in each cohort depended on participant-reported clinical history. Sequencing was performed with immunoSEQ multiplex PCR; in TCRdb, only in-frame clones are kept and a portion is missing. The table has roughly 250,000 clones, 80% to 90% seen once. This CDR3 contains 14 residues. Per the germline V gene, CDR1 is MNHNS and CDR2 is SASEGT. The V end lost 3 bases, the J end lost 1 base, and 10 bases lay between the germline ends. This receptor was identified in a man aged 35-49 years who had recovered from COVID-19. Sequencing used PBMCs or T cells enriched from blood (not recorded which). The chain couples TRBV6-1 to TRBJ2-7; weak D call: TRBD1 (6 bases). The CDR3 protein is CASSDAGVSYEQYF. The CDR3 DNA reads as TGTGCCAGCAGTGACGCAGGGGTATCCTACGAGCAGTACTTC.